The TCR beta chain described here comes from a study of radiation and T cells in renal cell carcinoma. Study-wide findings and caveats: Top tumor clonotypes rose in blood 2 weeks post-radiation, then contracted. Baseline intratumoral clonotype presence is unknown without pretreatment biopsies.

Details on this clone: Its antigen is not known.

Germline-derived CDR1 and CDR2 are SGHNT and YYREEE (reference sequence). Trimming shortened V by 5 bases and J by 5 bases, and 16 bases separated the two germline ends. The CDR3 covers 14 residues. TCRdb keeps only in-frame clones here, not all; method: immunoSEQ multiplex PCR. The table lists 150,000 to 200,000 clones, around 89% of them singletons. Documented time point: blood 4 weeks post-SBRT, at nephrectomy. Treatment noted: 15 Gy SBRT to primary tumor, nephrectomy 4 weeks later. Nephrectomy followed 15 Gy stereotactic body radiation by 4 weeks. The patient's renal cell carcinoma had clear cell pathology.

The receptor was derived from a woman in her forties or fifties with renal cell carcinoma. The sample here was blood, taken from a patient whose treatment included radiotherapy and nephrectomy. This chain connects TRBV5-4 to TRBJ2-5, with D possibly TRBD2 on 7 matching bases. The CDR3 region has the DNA TGTGCCAGCAGTTTGACGGGGGGCGGGGAGACCCAGTACTTC. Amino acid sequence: CASSLTGGGETQYF. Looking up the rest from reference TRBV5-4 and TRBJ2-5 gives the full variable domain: ETGVTQSPTHLIKTRGQQVTLRCSSQSGHNTVSWYQQALGQGPQFIFQYYREEENGRGNFPPRFSGLQFPNYSSELNVNALELDDSALYLCASSLTGGGETQYFGPGTRLLVL.